This section outlines one TCR beta chain sequence together with its context. Seattle patients were enrolled while actively infected and followed longitudinally. This record belongs to a study of blood T cell repertoires in COVID-19. Study in general: COVID-19 samples collected from the United States, Italy and Spain covered acute and convalescent phases.

The repertoire was sequenced with immunoSEQ multiplex PCR; TCRdb's copy has only in-frame clones and lacks some. This sample yields about 340,000 clones, of which roughly 90% are seen a single time; just over 7% belongs to the top ten. Germline values: CDR1 MNHNY, CDR2 SVGAGI (reference sequence). This CDR3 has 15 amino acids. V gave up 4 bases and J gave up 2 bases; unmatched junction bases: 5. The chain uses TRBV6-6 and TRBJ2-7; 10 bases map to TRBD2. The sequence derives from a woman between 55 and 75 years old with COVID-19, enrolled during active disease. Material for sequencing was peripheral blood. The DNA for the CDR3 is TGTGCCAGCAGTTCCGCACTAGCGGGGACCTACGAGCAGTACTTC. Translating gives CASSSALAGTYEQYF.